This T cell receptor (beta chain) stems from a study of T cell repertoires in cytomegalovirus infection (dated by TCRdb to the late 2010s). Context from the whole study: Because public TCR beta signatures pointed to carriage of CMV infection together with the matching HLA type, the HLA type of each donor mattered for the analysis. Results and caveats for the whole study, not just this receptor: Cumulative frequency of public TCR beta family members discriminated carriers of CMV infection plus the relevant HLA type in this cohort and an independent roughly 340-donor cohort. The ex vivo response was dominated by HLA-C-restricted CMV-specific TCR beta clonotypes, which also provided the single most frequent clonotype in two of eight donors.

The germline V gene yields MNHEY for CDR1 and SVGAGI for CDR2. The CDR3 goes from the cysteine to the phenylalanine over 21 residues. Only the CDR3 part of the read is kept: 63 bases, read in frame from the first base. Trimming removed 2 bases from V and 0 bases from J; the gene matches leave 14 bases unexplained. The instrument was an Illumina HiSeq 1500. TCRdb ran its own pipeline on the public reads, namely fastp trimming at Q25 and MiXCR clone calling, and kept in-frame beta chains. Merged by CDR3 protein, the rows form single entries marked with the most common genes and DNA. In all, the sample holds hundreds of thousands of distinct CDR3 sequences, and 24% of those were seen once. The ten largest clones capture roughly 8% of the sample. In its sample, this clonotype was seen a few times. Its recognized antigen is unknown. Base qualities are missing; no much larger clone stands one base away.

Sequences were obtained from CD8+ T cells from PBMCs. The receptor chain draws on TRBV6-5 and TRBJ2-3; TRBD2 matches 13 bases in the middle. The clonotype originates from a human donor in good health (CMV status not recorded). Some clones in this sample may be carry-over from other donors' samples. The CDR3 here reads CASSYTGTSGESWVSTDTQYF. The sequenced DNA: TGTGCCAGCAGTTACACCGGGACTAGCGGGGAGTCCTGGGTAAGCACAGATACGCAGTATTTT.